The 6 T cell receptor beta chains below all came from one sample that was sequenced in a study of T cells in Graves' hyperthyroidism and ophthalmopathy. The CDR3 regions of TCR beta were amplified from RNA transcripts. HTBI primers were employed in a first-round RT-PCR of the TCR CDR3. Each CDR3 protein is one row after TCRdb ran MiXCR on the multiplex PCR reads. This table has hundreds of thousands of distinct CDR3 sequences, approximately 40% appearing once. Sequencing was done on a sample of blood. The receptors come from a man aged 18 to 30 with Graves' hyperthyroidism.

This chain connects TRBV29-1 to TRBJ2-2, with 15 nucleotides matching TRBD2. Germline V gene sequence: CDR1 SQVTM, CDR2 ANQGSEA. The CDR3 consists of 15 residues. The trim removed 7 bases at V and 7 bases at J, leaving 7 bases unmatched. The CDR3 DNA is TGCAGCGCAGGACTAGCGGGGGGGCCAGTCGGGGAGCTGTTTTTT. This codes for CSAGLAGGPVGELFF.

This clonotype was recorded a few times. The chain couples TRBV7-2 to TRBJ2-7, with TRBD2 matching over 7 bases. The CDR3 runs 15 residues. Germline trimming cut 3 bases from V and 7 bases from J; bases unmatched to any gene: 12. Per germline, CDR1 SGHTA and CDR2 FQGNSA. This CDR3 is CASSFSSGVHGEQYF. The CDR3 bases are TGTGCCAGCAGCTTCTCAAGCGGGGTTCACGGAGAGCAGTACTTC.

There are many counts of this clonotype. V and J are TRBV9 and TRBJ2-2; D ambiguous. CDR3 size: 14 residues. The V end lost 2 bases, the J end lost 6 bases, and 11 bases lay between the germline ends. Germline V lookup: CDR1 SGDLS, CDR2 YYNGEE. The CDR3 DNA is TGTGCCAGCAGCGTCGACATGACATCCGGGGAGCTGTTTTTT. Translation gives CASSVDMTSGELFF.

The genes are TRBV2 and TRBJ2-2; D may match TRBD1 or TRBD2 (5 bases each). V was clipped by 6 bases and J by 1 base, with 9 bases between them. CDR1 and CDR2 from the germline V gene are SNHLY and FYNNEI. The CDR3 sequence is 14 residues long. CDR3 DNA sequence: TGTGCCAGCAGGCGAGGGGAGAACACCGGGGAGCTGTTTTTT. It encodes CASRRGENTGELFF.

The J gene is TRBJ1-5, the V gene TRBV29-1; no definite D call. Trimming removed 1 base from V and 8 bases from J, with 9 bases in between. The CDR3 totals 12 residues. CDR1 SQVTM and CDR2 ANQGSEA come from the germline V gene. CDR3 sequence (DNA): TGCAGCGTTGAAGTAGGCGGGAAGCCCCAGCATTTT. This sequence encodes CSVEVGGKPQHF.

This clonotype was counted a single time. This chain links TRBV20-1 with TRBJ2-7, with TRBD2 matching 10 bases. Germline assignment: CDR1 DFQATT and CDR2 SNEGSKA (reference sequence). The J segment lost 3 bases and the V segment lost 6 bases, leaving 11 bases of the junction unmatched. The CDR3 loop spans 15 amino acids. CDR3 in amino acids: CSATGSAGGSYEQYF. For the CDR3, the DNA is TGCAGTGCAACCGGATCAGCGGGGGGGAGCTACGAGCAGTACTTC.